This T cell receptor beta chain was observed in a study of beta chain features in type 1 diabetes (dated by TCRdb to 2016 to 2019). Regarding the complete study: Mean age, gender distribution, total cell number and subset yield were not different between patients and healthy donors. A total of roughly 99,000,000 sorted cells were examined across all samples, and the number of cells per subset was strongly correlated with RNA yield. The study compared TCRB repertoires of sorted circulating CD4+ T cell subsets between recently diagnosed type 1 diabetes patients and matched healthy donors. Naive and central memory subsets were obtained from all 30 or so donors, but regulatory and stem cell-like memory subsets were isolated from only 8 patients and roughly 8 healthy donors.

Each donor gave one peripheral blood draw, averaging around 120 mL, which was collected into heparinised tubes. A BD FACSAria II and a panel including CD45RO, CCR7, CD25, CD127, CD95 and CD27 were used to sort naive, central memory, regulatory and stem cell-like memory CD4+ T cells. Purity was above 95% for every sorted population. PBMCs were separated immediately by Lymphoprep density gradient centrifugation and were stained directly, without being cultured. So that batch effects would be minimized, each experiment stained and sorted samples in pairs, pairing one healthy donor with one patient. Study-level results and caveats: Because cDNA was sequenced instead of genomic DNA, activated cells with high expression could be over-represented, although the groups did not differ in activation or CD3 levels. Naive, central memory and regulatory TCRB repertoires appeared more similar among patients than among healthy donors. Because small numbers of individuals were included in the HLA sub-analyses, any influence of HLA type on TCRB rearrangement was left unresolved. Fewer insertions and more nucleotide deletions at VDJ recombination sites were observed in patients with type 1 diabetes, implying thymic rearrangement abnormalities. In all four CD4+ subsets, TCRB CDR3 length was moderately but significantly shorter in type 1 diabetes patients. PCR may preferentially amplify shorter templates, but because patient and control samples were amplified and corrected together, any resulting skew would affect both groups equally.

All of the isolated RNA was reverse transcribed with the High Capacity cDNA Reverse Transcription Kit, so expressed TCRB transcripts were sequenced. Deep immunoSEQ sequencing was performed on naive, central memory and regulatory T cell samples, with an average of roughly 3.6 million total reads per sample. Sorted cells were lysed in RLT buffer and RNA was extracted with DNase-treated RNeasy Micro or Mini kits, depending on cell number. To prevent cross-contamination, each cell subset was processed individually, whereas patient and healthy donor samples were processed jointly. The immunoSEQ multiplex PCR was used to amplify TCRB sequences from cDNA, yielding 87-bp fragments that span the CDR3 region. Amplicons were sequenced on the Illumina HiSeq platform. The authors processed their data as follows. Synthetic template baselines were used to correct PCR bias computationally, reads within Hamming distance 2 were collapsed, and singletons that could not be merged were discarded. Reads were aligned against IMGT so that V, D and J genes, CDR3 length and insertions or deletions at six rearrangement sites could be assigned. Clonotype counts were normalized to sorted cell number within each subset before computing true diversity and Gini coefficients with the tcR R package. The overlap coefficient, calculated on TCRB nucleotide sequences, was used to quantify repertoire sharing. As a proxy for the pre-selection repertoire, out-of-frame TCRB sequences from naive cells were analyzed. TCRdb took this table from immuneACCESS and kept in-frame rearrangements with V and J called. Such tables lack part of the clones; where checked against another copy, unresolved V genes explain under half of the gap, and the rest is unexplained. The D gene and trimming were derived from the DNA, and the V and J assignments and clone size from that table. The sample table contains hundreds of thousands of clones; only one count was recorded for over 10% of them. The ten most abundant clones make up less than 0.06% of the sample.

As to this clone: Its antigen remains undetermined. No base qualities exist here, and no much larger clone lies one base off it.

The TCR sequence derives from a woman in her late teens or twenties in good health. Sequenced sample: naive CD4+ T cells from blood. The cell subset or site label, read with the paper, signifies: true naive CD4+ T cells.

The nucleotide sequence is TGTGCCAGCAGTTTATCCAGGTCCCCCTATGGCTACACCTTC. This encodes CASSLSRSPYGYTF. The sequence links TRBV28 to TRBJ1-2; the D gene cannot be named for sure. From the cysteine up to the phenylalanine, the CDR3 has a length of 14 residues. The retained sequence is limited to the CDR3, 42 bases, with the frame set at the first base. V and J are truncated by 1 base and 4 bases respectively, leaving an intervening sequence of 10 bases. The germline V gene specifies MDHEN as CDR1 and SYDVKM as CDR2.